This TCR beta chain was sequenced for a study of blood T cell repertoires in COVID-19 (dated by TCRdb to about 2020). In terms of the full investigation: The collaborator samples originated in the United States, Italy and Spain and spanned the acute and convalescent phases of COVID-19. The material from the prospective study consisted of cDNA or gDNA derived from T cells, B-cell-depleted T cells, or PBMCs. Subjects who had been exposed to COVID-19, were actively infected with it, or had recovered from it provided the deeply sampled blood TCRbeta repertoires that made up the dataset. The repertoires were released in a freely available public database meant as a resource for research on the immune response to SARS-CoV-2. The samples were drawn from two sources: the first 160 participants of the ongoing ImmuneRACE study, and 1,000 to 1,500 subjects contributed by 6 global collaborators. A de-identified subject ID, COVID-19 status, age in years and sex were almost always included in the sample metadata. HLA class I and class II types, where available, came from metadata supplied by the sample provider rather than from assay-based typing.

From the germline V gene, CDR1 is SGHDN and CDR2 is FVKESK. V is cut back by 4 bases and J by 10 bases, with 12 bases in the junction unmatched. The CDR3 contains 14 residues, cysteine and phenylalanine counted. The read is trimmed to its CDR3 DNA, 42 bases read in frame from base 1. In the case of this clone: This clone's antigen is unknown. No clone much larger than this one lies a single base away; base qualities are absent.

What the authors observed across the whole study: The quantity of clinical and demographic metadata differed by source and by participant and was supplied without curation.

Each collaborating institution followed its own protocols to collect whole blood in K2EDTA tubes. For TCRbeta analysis, collaborators shipped samples in one of three forms: frozen whole blood, isolated PBMCs, or DNA extracted from either of those sample types. TCRbeta CDR3 regions were amplified from genomic DNA using the immunoSEQ Assay, a bias-controlled multiplex PCR. In the paper's pipeline: The number of nucleated cells in each sample was estimated from the amplification of reference gene primers within the assay. To quantify the absolute abundance of each unique TCRbeta CDR3 rearrangement, sequence reads were collapsed and filtered. For each sample, productive Simpson clonality was calculated by taking the square root of Simpson's diversity index across productive rearrangements. TCRdb took over this immuneACCESS table, retaining in-frame rearrangements with V and J assigned. Such tables are incomplete; in checked studies, under half of the missing clones stem from an unresolved V gene, and the remainder is unexplained. That table supplies the V and J calls and clone size; D and trimming were determined from the DNA. In this sample the table shows around 450,000 clones, roughly 91% of which occur a single time. The top ten constitute roughly 4% of the sample.

This sequence uses TRBV14 and TRBJ1-1, with 7 bases aligning to TRBD1. Sequenced sample: peripheral blood. The sequence came from a woman aged 30 to 39 with acute or convalescent COVID-19. The CDR3 reads CASSPTQGFLGAFF. The nucleotide sequence is TGTGCCAGCAGCCCAACACAGGGGTTTCTGGGAGCTTTCTTT.